Listed below are T cell receptor beta chains from one sample, sequenced in a study of OX40 agonist ivuxolimab in advanced cancers. Sequencing was performed with immunoSEQ multiplex PCR; in TCRdb, only in-frame clones are kept and a portion is missing. Of under 50,000 clones listed, approximately 80% are singletons. Sequencing used CD4+ or CD8+ T cells sorted from blood, obtained in a trial of the OX40 agonist ivuxolimab. These receptors were obtained from an adult with an advanced solid tumor such as melanoma, head and neck, liver or kidney cancer. The CDR3 runs from the conserved cysteine through the conserved F or W. The D gene is left open where the match is weak. For some rows the clone size is stated as once, few or many, or as a class when expanded; others skip it.

>TRBJ1-2|TRBV19|-|-|12
TGTGCCAGTCAGGGAAGGGGTGTTGGCTACACCTTC
CASQGRGVGYTF
>TRBJ1-5|TRBV29-1|few|TRBD1|13
TGCAGCGTACAGGGACAGAGCAATCAGCCCCAGCATTTT
CSVQGQSNQPQHF
>TRBJ2-5|TRBV28|once|TRBD1|15
TGTGCCAGCAGTTTACTCGGACAGGGGGCGAGGACCCAGTACTTC
CASSLLGQGARTQYF
>TRBJ1-4|TRBV7-9|-|TRBD1|16
TGTGCCAGCAGCTTAGCGCAGGGGGCCGTTTGGGAAAAACTGTTTTTT
CASSLAQGAVWEKLFF
>TRBJ1-2|TRBV28|-|TRBD1|17
TGTGCCAGCAGTTTGGGGGGAGGGGGCGCTTCTAACTATGGCTACACCTTC
CASSLGGGGASNYGYTF
>TRBJ2-1|TRBV11-2|-|-|14
TGTGCCAGCAGCTTCTCCTCCGGGGACAATGAGCAGTTCTTC
CASSFSSGDNEQFF
>TRBJ2-5|TRBV7-2|once|TRBD2|13
TGTGCCAGCAGAATTCCCGGGAGGGAGACCCAGTACTTC
CASRIPGRETQYF
>TRBJ2-6|TRBV19|-|-|13
TGTGCCAGTAGCCCGGCCAGGGCCAACGTCCTGACTTTC
CASSPARANVLTF
>TRBJ2-5|TRBV6-5|-|-|15
TGTGCCAGCAGTTACTCGCCTACGATACAAGAGACCCAGTACTTC
CASSYSPTIQETQYF
>TRBJ2-2|TRBV30|-|-|12
TGTGCCTGGAGTGTTGGGGTCGGGGAGCTGTTTTTT
CAWSVGVGELFF
>TRBJ1-6|TRBV6-5|-|-|15
TGTGCCAGCAGTTACGAAGGGGGGAGAGCTTCACCCCTCCACTTT
CASSYEGGRASPLHF
>TRBJ2-2|TRBV5-1|-|TRBD2|17
TGCGCCAGCAGCTCAGGGACTAGCGGGACCCTCACCGGGGAGCTGTTTTTT
CASSSGTSGTLTGELFF
>TRBJ1-2|TRBV7-1|-|-|15
TGTGCCAGCACCAAAAGGGGTGATTGGCACTATGGCTACACCTTC
CASTKRGDWHYGYTF
>TRBJ1-5|TRBV30|-|-|13
TGTGCCTGGAGTTCCGCTCAGACGGGGCCCCAGCATTTT
CAWSSAQTGPQHF
>TRBJ1-6|TRBV6-5|-|-|16
TGTGCCAGCAGTTACTCGGGCCGGTCGGTTGATTCACCCCTCCACTTT
CASSYSGRSVDSPLHF
>TRBJ2-1|TRBV7-9|-|TRBD1|16
TGTGCCAGCAGCCACCAGGGGACAGGGGAGTTAAATGAGCAGTTCTTC
CASSHQGTGELNEQFF
>TRBJ2-1|TRBV19|once|TRBD2|17
TGTGCCAGTACCCGAAGGGGGACTAGCGGGAGAGGGAATGAGCAGTTCTTC
CASTRRGTSGRGNEQFF
>TRBJ1-2|TRBV6-1|-|TRBD1|13
TGTGCCAGCACCCTAGGGGGCCACTATGGCTACACCTTC
CASTLGGHYGYTF
>TRBJ2-5|TRBV20-1|-|-|11
TGCAGTGCTAGCAACCAAGAGACCCAGTACTTC
CSASNQETQYF
>TRBJ2-5|TRBV5-1|-|TRBD2|14
TGCGCCAGCAGCTTGGGGGGACTAGCGGAGACCCAGTACTTC
CASSLGGLAETQYF
>TRBJ2-5|TRBV6-1|-|TRBD1|16
TGTGCCAGCAGTGAAGAACAGGGGTACCTTGTGGAGACCCAGTACTTC
CASSEEQGYLVETQYF
>TRBJ2-1|TRBV9|-|-|14
TGTGCCAGCAGCGTAGACGACCCCTACAATGAGCAGTTCTTC
CASSVDDPYNEQFF
>TRBJ2-7|TRBV6-6|few|TRBD1|14
TGTGCCAGCAGTTACGACAGGGGATACTACGAGCAGTACTTC
CASSYDRGYYEQYF
>TRBJ2-7|TRBV10-3|-|TRBD2|14
TGTGCCATCACCCGGGAGGGAGGGAGGAACGAGCAGTACTTC
CAITREGGRNEQYF
>TRBJ1-2|TRBV19|-|-|15
TGTGCCAGTATCCCCGAAGGGAGGGGTGGCTATGGCTACACCTTC
CASIPEGRGGYGYTF
>TRBJ2-7|TRBV21-1|-|-|16
TGTGCCAGCAGCCCGCCCCTTACGCCCGCCTCCTACGAGCAGTACTTC
CASSPPLTPASYEQYF
>TRBJ1-5|TRBV2|once|-|14
TGTGCCAGCAGTATAGACGGCTCAAGGCAGCCCCAGCATTTT
CASSIDGSRQPQHF
>TRBJ2-7|TRBV6-5|-|TRBD1|15
TGTGCCAGCAGTTACTCGGGACAGGGTGGCTACGAGCAGTACTTC
CASSYSGQGGYEQYF
>TRBJ1-1|TRBV11-2|-|-|11
TGTGCCAGCAGCCTCCCCATGGAAGCTTTCTTT
CASSLPMEAFF
>TRBJ2-3|TRBV6-1|-|TRBD1|15
TGTGCCAGCACCTTACAGGGGGGTAGCACAGATACGCAGTATTTT
CASTLQGGSTDTQYF
>TRBJ1-4|TRBV5-1|-|-|14
TGCGCCAGCAGCCCCCTTGCAACTAATGAAAAACTGTTTTTT
CASSPLATNEKLFF
>TRBJ1-5|TRBV6-5|-|TRBD1|13
TGTGCCAGCACCCCCAGGGGGTTACAGCCCCAGCATTTT
CASTPRGLQPQHF